The clone carrying this T cell receptor (beta chain) was picked up many times. The antigen remains undetermined. Time point: healthy volunteer bleed at 6 weeks. Total RNA was isolated from unfractionated whole blood. Individual cDNA molecules in this library carried unique molecular identifiers. TCRdb reanalysed the RACE reads using MiXCR and keeps one entry per CDR3 protein. The sample consists of tens of thousands of distinct CDR3 sequences, approximately 5% of them appearing once. This sample was taken from a study of human T cells and chemical hapten exposure. Whole-study context: TCR yields differed between samples (mainly from small differences in pooled library volume).

Overall study findings and caveats: Following DPC sensitization, TCRs present above 1 in 1000 frequency showed no change.

The CDR3 consists of 13 residues. Looked up from germline, CDR1 is MNHEY and CDR2 is SMNVEV (reference sequence). V was cut by 3 bases and J by 0 bases, with 6 bases left in between. This TCR derives from a human donor in good health. Some clones in this sample may be carry-over from other donors' samples. V is TRBV27 and J is TRBJ2-7; D unclear. The material sequenced was whole blood. The CDR3, as DNA: TGTGCCAGCAGTTTCCTTTACTCCTACGAGCAGTACTTC. Amino acid sequence: CASSFLYSYEQYF.